The rows below give T cell receptor beta chains drawn from one sample of a study of shared clonotypes between healthy human individuals. The data were produced by immunoSEQ multiplex PCR, yet TCRdb's version contains in-frame clones alone and is incomplete. The sample holds about 2.4 million clones, roughly 93% seen once. The sequenced material came from naive CD4+ T cells from PBMCs. The receptors shown here come from a man aged 18 to 30 in good health. Some clones in this sample may be carry-over from other donors' samples. Each CDR3 is given with its conserved first and last residue. A D gene is named only where the DNA matches it firmly. Only some rows state a clone size, as once, few, many or a class for expanded clones.

abundance	d_gene	v_gene	j_gene	CDR3nt	CDR3aa
NA	NA	TRBV7-2	TRBJ1-3	TGTGCCAGCAGCTTAGGTCCCGGAAACACCATATATTTT	CASSLGPGNTIYF
NA	TRBD1	TRBV29-1	TRBJ2-5	TGCAGCGTTGGGGGGACAGGGGACGTGGTTGAGACCCAGTACTTC	CSVGGTGDVVETQYF
NA	NA	TRBV6-5	TRBJ1-1	TGTGCCAGCAGTCCCCCCCTGAACACTGAAGCTTTCTTT	CASSPPLNTEAFF
NA	NA	TRBV29-1	TRBJ1-5	TGCAGCGGTCAGACAGGACTTAGCAATCAGCCCCAGCATTTT	CSGQTGLSNQPQHF
NA	NA	TRBV19	TRBJ2-1	TGTGCCAGTAGCCCCGTCGGGGAGATTGAGCAGTTCTTC	CASSPVGEIEQFF
NA	TRBD2	TRBV18	TRBJ2-7	TGTGCCAGCTCACCCCTAGCGGGAGTGGGGATCGAGCAGTACTTC	CASSPLAGVGIEQYF
NA	NA	TRBV18	TRBJ1-2	TGTGCCAGCTCATCGGACAGAACGGGTAGTGGCTACACCTTC	CASSSDRTGSGYTF
few	TRBD2	TRBV28	TRBJ2-7	TGTGCCAGCAGTACCCCGGGGGGGACCTACGAGCAGTACTTC	CASSTPGGTYEQYF
NA	TRBD1	TRBV30	TRBJ2-5	TGTGCCTGGAGTGTCCAGACAGGGGGGGGGACCCAGTACTTC	CAWSVQTGGGTQYF
NA	TRBD1	TRBV11-2	TRBJ2-5	TGTGCCAGCAGCTCCGGGACAGGGAAAGAGACCCAGTACTTC	CASSSGTGKETQYF
NA	NA	TRBV5-4	TRBJ2-7	TGTGCCAGCAGCTTTGACAGGAACTACGAGCAGTACTTC	CASSFDRNYEQYF
NA	TRBD1	TRBV10-1	TRBJ2-2	TGCGCCAGCAGTCGGGGACAGGGTAACACCGGGGAGCTGTTTTTT	CASSRGQGNTGELFF
few	NA	TRBV15	TRBJ2-1	TGTGCCACCAGCAGAGGAGTAGGGACCAATGAGCAGTTCTTC	CATSRGVGTNEQFF
NA	NA	TRBV28	TRBJ2-2	TGTGCCAGCAGTTCCAGGGGGACTAACACCGGGGAGCTGTTTTTT	CASSSRGTNTGELFF
NA	TRBD1	TRBV5-4	TRBJ1-5	TGTGCCAGCAGCTCGCAGGGGGCCGGCCAGCCCCAGCATTTT	CASSSQGAGQPQHF
NA	NA	TRBV4-3	TRBJ2-5	TGCGCCAGCAGCCAAGTCGTGGGGGTTCAGACCCAGTACTTC	CASSQVVGVQTQYF
once	TRBD2	TRBV28	TRBJ2-2	TGTGCCAGCAGTTTAGGACTAGCGGGCGCGAACACCGGGGAGCTGTTTTTT	CASSLGLAGANTGELFF
NA	NA	TRBV5-6	TRBJ2-1	TGTGCCAGCAGCTTGGCAGGGTTCTACAATGAGCAGTTCTTC	CASSLAGFYNEQFF
NA	TRBD1	TRBV27	TRBJ1-3	TGTGCCAGCAGTATCCTAGCCGACAGGGGGTCTGGAAACACCATATATTTT	CASSILADRGSGNTIYF
NA	TRBD2	TRBV7-2	TRBJ2-3	TGTGCCAGCAGCACGGGGACTAGCGGGAGGGCCGGGGATACGCAGTATTTT	CASSTGTSGRAGDTQYF
NA	TRBD1	TRBV27	TRBJ1-1	TGTGCCAGCAGTCCAGACAGGGAGGTCACTGAAGCTTTCTTT	CASSPDREVTEAFF
NA	TRBD1	TRBV28	TRBJ1-1	TGTGCCAGCAGCCCCAGGGGGGCCAACTGGGACACTGAAGCTTTCTTT	CASSPRGANWDTEAFF